This passage covers 22 T cell receptor beta chains from one sample sequenced in a study of graft-versus-host responses after intestinal transplantation. Their antigen targets remain unknown. Generated by immunoSEQ multiplex PCR, the TCRdb table keeps only in-frame clones and is missing some. The sample holds 90,000 to 150,000 clones, roughly 95% seen once. The sequences come from unstimulated CD8+ T cells sorted from spleen or lymph node cells, collected before intestinal transplant. Source of these receptors: a human donor who received an intestinal transplant.

The chain has TRBV11-1 and TRBJ2-7; D perhaps matches TRBD2 (5 bases). The ends were cut back, 3 bases at V and 3 bases at J, with 9 bases in the middle. CDR3 length equals 13 residues. Per the germline V gene, CDR1 is SGHAT and CDR2 is FQDESV (reference sequence). CDR3 DNA: TGTGCCAGCAGCTTCGACGGGGACTACGAGCAGTACTTC. Translation gives CASSFDGDYEQYF. The full variable domain, with the rest looked up from reference TRBV11-1 and TRBJ2-7, is EAEVAQSPRYKITEKSQAVAFWCDPISGHATLYWYRQILGQGPELLVQFQDESVVDDSQLPKDRFSAERLKGVDSTLKIQPAELGDSAMYLCASSFDGDYEQYFGPGTRLTVT.

This clone was recorded only once. CDR3 loop: CASSHEREGRNEQFF. In nucleotides, the CDR3 is TGTGCCAGCAGCCATGAGCGGGAGGGCCGAAATGAGCAGTTCTTC. V and J are TRBV7-8 and TRBJ2-1; 10 nucleotides agree with TRBD2. V was clipped by 5 bases and J by 7 bases; unmatched bases: 8. Germline V lookup: CDR1 SGHVS, CDR2 FQNEAQ. There are 15 residues in the CDR3.

The V gene is TRBV4-1, the J gene TRBJ2-3; 9 bases map to TRBD2. Germline loops: CDR1 MGHRA, CDR2 YSYEKL. CDR3 length equals 18 residues. The ends lost 0 bases at V and 4 bases at J; junction bases unmatched: 11. For the CDR3, the DNA is TGCGCCAGCAGCCAAGATGGGGCCTTAGCGGGAGCGGCAGATACGCAGTATTTT. Translation gives CASSQDGALAGAADTQYF.

The rearrangement joins TRBV5-1 to TRBJ2-1; TRBD2 agrees at 13 bases. The CDR3 is 17 amino acids. V lost 0 bases and J lost 5; bases outside the gene matches: 5. Germline V gives CDR1 SGHRS, CDR2 YFSETQ. This CDR3 is CASSLVGTSGTNNEQFF. The CDR3, as DNA: TGCGCCAGCAGCTTGGTGGGGACTAGCGGGACAAACAATGAGCAGTTCTTC.

The chain links TRBV6-5 to TRBJ1-5, with 10 bases identical to TRBD1. V lost 7 bases, J lost 6 bases, and 6 bases stayed unmatched. Per germline, CDR1 MNHEY and CDR2 SVGAGI. CDR3 length equals 14 residues. The CDR3 DNA reads as TGTGCCAGCACCTCGGACAGGGGGATTCAGCCCCAGCATTTT. It translates to CASTSDRGIQPQHF.

This chain connects TRBV28 to TRBJ2-7; D possibly corresponds to TRBD2 (5 bases). The CDR3 length is 15 residues. V was shortened by 2 bases and J by 0 bases, with 11 bases between the two germline ends. Germline CDR1 is MDHEN and CDR2 is SYDVKM. CDR3 coding DNA: TGTGCCAGCAGTTTAGGGAGTCGGAGCTCCTACGAGCAGTACTTC. Translation gives CASSLGSRSSYEQYF.

The V and J genes are TRBV4-1 and TRBJ2-7, with 7 bases identical to TRBD2. V shed 0 bases, J shed 2 bases, and the junction held 4 bases outside the gene matches. The CDR3 length is 15 residues. CDR1 and CDR2 from the germline V gene are MGHRA and YSYEKL. The CDR3 DNA follows: TGCGCCAGCAGCCAAGATCGAGGGAGGGCCTACGAGCAGTACTTC. Its protein is CASSQDRGRAYEQYF.

V usage is TRBV2 and J usage is TRBJ2-1; tentatively, D is TRBD2 (6 bases). The V end was cut by 0 bases, the J end by 4 bases, with 13 bases between. The V gene's germline CDR1 is SNHLY and CDR2 FYNNEI. This CDR3 is built from 16 residues. CDR3 sequence: CASSEAWRDGYNEQFF. Written as DNA, the CDR3 is TGTGCCAGCAGTGAAGCCTGGCGGGATGGATACAATGAGCAGTTCTTC.

The chain recombines TRBV7-2 with TRBJ2-1, with a possible D match to TRBD2 (6 bases). This CDR3 spans 14 amino acids. Deletions cut 9 bases from V and 0 bases from J, with 12 bases between. The germline CDR1 and CDR2 sequences are SGHTA and FQGNSA. The CDR3 sequence: CASQTRTSYNEQFF. The CDR3, as DNA: TGTGCCAGTCAGACTAGAACCTCCTACAATGAGCAGTTCTTC.

The chain couples TRBV7-6 to TRBJ1-1; no firm D call. V lost 3 bases and J 8 bases, leaving 10 bases between the germline ends. The CDR3 is made up of 12 amino acids. Germline values: CDR1 SGHVS, CDR2 FNYEAQ. The CDR3 sequence: CASSFLSSEAFF. CDR3 sequence (DNA): TGTGCCAGCAGCTTTCTTTCCTCCGAAGCTTTCTTT.

The genes are TRBV19 and TRBJ1-1; 7 nucleotides align to TRBD1. This CDR3 comprises 16 residues. Germline assignment: CDR1 LNHDA and CDR2 SQIVND (reference sequence). Germline trimming cut 10 bases from V and 1 base from J; bases unmatched to any gene: 15. In nucleotides, the CDR3 is TGTGCCATTTTGACAGGGAAGGGGGATGAGAACACTGAAGCTTTCTTT. This translates into CAILTGKGDENTEAFF.

The rearrangement uses TRBV27 and TRBJ2-2; TRBD1 matches at 8 bases. The junction had 6 bases not matched to a gene; V was cut back by 5 bases and J by 7 bases. The CDR3 is 14 residues long. Germline loops: CDR1 MNHEY, CDR2 SMNVEV (reference sequence). The CDR3 nucleotides read TGTGCCAGCAGTACTCAGGGGGCGGACGGGGAGCTGTTTTTT. Its translation is CASSTQGADGELFF.

The chain employs TRBV9 and TRBJ2-3; a possible D gene is TRBD2 (5 bases). The V end lost 0 bases, the J end lost 5 bases, and 13 bases lay between the germline ends. CDR1 is SGDLS, CDR2 YYNGEE, per germline. The CDR3 totals 15 residues. CDR3 residues: CASSVDYPLGDTQYF. For the CDR3, the DNA is TGTGCCAGCAGCGTAGATTATCCACTAGGAGATACGCAGTATTTT.

V gene TRBV4-3 combines with J gene TRBJ2-7; D is possibly TRBD1 (5 bases). The V and J ends lost 8 bases and 3 bases respectively, with 14 bases between them. CDR3 size: 13 residues. CDR1 and CDR2 (germline): LGHNA, YSLEER. Here the CDR3 DNA reads TGCGCCAGCGGGCCAGGGCAGGGCTACGAGCAGTACTTC. The encoded protein is CASGPGQGYEQYF.

The rearrangement links TRBV7-2 to TRBJ2-1, with 8 bases aligning to TRBD1. The CDR3 spans 14 residues. V was clipped by 5 bases and J by 14 bases; unmatched bases: 14. The germline gives CDR1 SGHTA, CDR2 FQGNSA. CDR3 in amino acids: CASSPTRLGQGKFF. For the CDR3, the DNA is TGTGCCAGCAGCCCCACAAGACTAGGACAGGGAAAGTTCTTC. The entire variable domain, with the rest obtained from reference TRBV7-2 and TRBJ2-1, is as follows: GAGVSQSPSNKVTEKGKDVELRCDPISGHTALYWYRQSLGQGLEFLIYFQGNSAPDKSGLPSDRFSAERTGGSVSTLTIQRTQQEDSAVYLCASSPTRLGQGKFFGPGTRLTVL.

With respect to this clone: The same CDR3 also results from other DNA sequences found in this sample. The CDR3 spells CASSVDGGRSSYEQYF. The CDR3 DNA reads TGTGCCAGCAGCGTAGATGGCGGGAGGTCTTCCTACGAGCAGTACTTC. The chain links TRBV9 to TRBJ2-7; TRBD2 aligns across 8 bases. V shed 0 bases, J shed 1 base, and the junction held 6 bases outside the gene matches. The CDR3 loop spans 16 amino acids. Germline lookup yields CDR1 SGDLS and CDR2 YYNGEE.

The V and J genes are TRBV4-1 and TRBJ1-4, with unresolved D. The CDR3 is 16 amino acids. CDR1 is MGHRA, CDR2 YSYEKL, per germline. V was clipped by 0 bases and J by 4 bases, with 12 bases between them. The DNA of the CDR3 is TGCGCCAGCAGCCAAGATCCATGGCAGCTTAATGAAAAACTGTTTTTT. Amino acids: CASSQDPWQLNEKLFF.

V gene TRBV6-6 combines with J gene TRBJ1-4; D possibly corresponds to TRBD1 (5 bases). CDR1 is MNHNY and CDR2 is SVGAGI in the germline V gene (reference sequence). CDR3 length equals 12 residues. The V and J ends lost 8 bases and 5 bases respectively, with 9 bases between them. In nucleotides, the CDR3 is TGTGCCAGCCGGGACTCCAATGAAAAACTGTTTTTT. This gives the protein CASRDSNEKLFF.

The V call is TRBV7-9, the J call TRBJ1-2; 9 nucleotides agree with TRBD1. Trimming at V came to 6 bases and at J to 10 bases, leaving 18 bases not matched to a gene. There are 16 residues in the CDR3. Germline CDR1 and CDR2: SEHNR and FQNEAQ (reference sequence). The CDR3 protein is CASSPRGTGPLEDYTF. DNA for the CDR3: TGTGCCAGCAGTCCACGGGGGACAGGGCCCCTCGAGGACTACACCTTC.

The chain employs TRBV28 and TRBJ2-5; 11 bases agree with TRBD2. The J call is in doubt because the DNA end fits TRBJ2-7 better. This CDR3 spans 15 amino acids. The germline gives CDR1 MDHEN, CDR2 SYDVKM. This CDR3 is CASSFELAGEPEQYF. The CDR3 coding sequence is TGTGCCAGCAGTTTTGAACTAGCGGGAGAACCCGAGCAGTACTTC.

This clone appeared a single time. V and J are TRBV6-5 and TRBJ1-1; possibly TRBD1 for D (5 bases). Germline-derived CDR1 and CDR2 are MNHEY and SVGAGI. V was shortened by 5 bases and J by 0 bases, with 7 bases between the two germline ends. The CDR3 totals 13 residues. In DNA, the CDR3 is TGTGCCAGCAGTCCGACAGTGAACACTGAAGCTTTCTTT. Translating it yields CASSPTVNTEAFF.

V gene TRBV27 combines with J gene TRBJ2-1; the D is unclear. The CDR3 runs 12 residues. The germline gives CDR1 MNHEY, CDR2 SMNVEV (reference sequence). V was shortened by 5 bases and J by 7 bases, with 9 bases between the two germline ends. The CDR3 reads CASSLPSNEQFF. The DNA for the CDR3 is TGTGCCAGCAGTCTCCCTTCAAATGAGCAGTTCTTC.